The next 7 T cell receptor beta chains were all read from a single sample in a study of control samples from healthy donors and cancer patients. The data were produced by immunoSEQ multiplex PCR, yet TCRdb's version contains in-frame clones alone and is incomplete. This sample yields some 140,000 clones, of which around nine tenths are seen a single time; 11% belongs to the top ten. The sample taken for sequencing was blood. The receptors originated from a man aged 30-40 years in good health.

This chain links TRBV7-8 with TRBJ1-1, with a weak D call TRBD1 (5 bases). CDR1 is SGHVS, CDR2 FQNEAQ, per germline. With 2 bases removed from V and 5 bases from J, the gap between germline ends came to 12 bases. This CDR3 contains 14 residues. The CDR3 sequence is CASSLTRVATEAFF. The CDR3 region has the DNA TGTGCCAGCAGCTTAACCAGGGTGGCAACTGAAGCTTTCTTT.

V is TRBV4-3 and J is TRBJ2-7; TRBD1 agrees at 10 bases. Germline V lookup: CDR1 LGHNA, CDR2 YSLEER. Germline trimming cut 5 bases from V and 4 bases from J; bases unmatched to any gene: 5. CDR3 length: 14 residues. The CDR3 loop reads CASSLGQGVYEQYF. The CDR3, as DNA: TGCGCCAGCAGCTTAGGACAGGGGGTTTACGAGCAGTACTTC.

The rearrangement links TRBV27 to TRBJ1-2; 7 bases fit TRBD1. The CDR3 loop spans 14 amino acids. Trimming removed 6 bases from V and 5 bases from J; junction bases left unmatched: 9. CDR1 and CDR2 from the germline V gene are MNHEY and SMNVEV (reference sequence). CDR3 sequence reads: CASSSDRVRYGYTF. The DNA of the CDR3 is TGTGCCAGCAGCAGCGACAGGGTTCGTTATGGCTACACCTTC.

This clone showed up just once. The V gene is TRBV14, the J gene TRBJ1-2; no firm D call. The V gene lost 3 bases and the J gene lost 2 bases, with 7 bases spanning the gap. The CDR3 sequence is 13 residues long. Germline assignment: CDR1 SGHDN and CDR2 FVKESK. CDR3 loop: CASSQGRNYGYTF. DNA of the CDR3: TGTGCCAGCAGCCAGGGCAGGAACTATGGCTACACCTTC. The whole variable domain, filled in from reference TRBV14 and TRBJ1-2, reads EAGVTQFPSHSVIEKGQTVTLRCDPISGHDNLYWYRRVMGKEIKFLLHFVKESKQDESGMPNNRFLAERTGGTYSTLKVQPAELEDSGVYFCASSQGRNYGYTFGSGTRLTVV.

This clone was detected only a few times. Different DNA sequences within this sample yield the same CDR3. CDR3 in DNA: TGTGCCTGCACGAGCACAGATACGCAGTATTTT. Its translation: CACTSTDTQYF. The V call is TRBV30, the J call TRBJ2-3, with D hard to call. This CDR3 is built from 11 residues. Germline V CDR1 and CDR2: GTSNPN, SVGIG (reference sequence). Trimming removed 6 bases from V and 0 bases from J, with 4 bases in between.

This clone was seen once. The genes are TRBV3-1 (or the pseudogene TRBV3-2) and TRBJ1-2; D uncertain. CDR3 length: 13 amino acids. From germline, CDR1 is LGHDT and CDR2 YNNKEL (reference sequence). V lost 1 base and J lost 5, with 8 bases in between. The CDR3 protein is CASSQGPGYGYTF. CDR3 bases: TGTGCCAGCAGCCAAGGACCGGGTTATGGCTACACCTTC.

The chain has TRBV28 and TRBJ1-2, with 8 bases fitting TRBD1. CDR3 length equals 15 residues. CDR1 and CDR2 (germline): MDHEN, SYDVKM. V was pared by 6 bases and J by 4 bases, with 10 bases of the junction left unmatched. The CDR3 nucleotides are TGTGCCAGCAGACAACAGGGACAGGAATCCTATGGCTACACCTTC. Translated, it gives CASRQQGQESYGYTF.